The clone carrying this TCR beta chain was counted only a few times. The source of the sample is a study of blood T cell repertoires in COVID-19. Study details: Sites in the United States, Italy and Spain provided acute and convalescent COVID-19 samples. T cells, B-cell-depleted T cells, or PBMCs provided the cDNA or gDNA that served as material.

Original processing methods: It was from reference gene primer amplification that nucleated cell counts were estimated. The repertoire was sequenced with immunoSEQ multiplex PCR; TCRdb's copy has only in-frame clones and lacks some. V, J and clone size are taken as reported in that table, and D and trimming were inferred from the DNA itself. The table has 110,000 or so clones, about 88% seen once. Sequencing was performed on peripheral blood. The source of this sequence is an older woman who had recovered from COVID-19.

CDR3 in DNA: TGTGCCAGCAGTCCCCTCTTGGCCTATGGCTACACCTTC. It yields the protein CASSPLLAYGYTF. V is TRBV12-3 or TRBV12-4 and J is TRBJ1-2; D gene unclear. V lost 5 bases, J lost 4 bases, and 11 bases lay in between. CDR3 length: 13 amino acids.